The 30 T cell receptor beta chains in this list originate from one sample, sequenced in a study of OX40 agonist ivuxolimab in advanced cancers. TCRdb's copy holds only in-frame clones and misses some; the assay was immunoSEQ multiplex PCR. The sample records about 58,000 clones, 75% to 90% being singletons. The specimen was CD4+ or CD8+ T cells sorted from blood, collected in a trial of the OX40 agonist ivuxolimab. The origin of the receptors is an adult with an advanced solid tumor such as melanoma, head and neck, liver or kidney cancer.

The gene calls are TRBV6-5 and TRBJ1-5; D might be TRBD1 (5 bases). Germline lookup yields CDR1 MNHEY and CDR2 SVGAGI. The CDR3 is 16 residues long. V lost 0 bases, J lost 2 bases, and 11 bases lay in between. DNA of the CDR3: TGTGCCAGCAGTTACTCGAGACAGTCGGGCAATCAGCCCCAGCATTTT. It is translated as CASSYSRQSGNQPQHF.

V gene TRBV7-2 combines with J gene TRBJ1-6; TRBD1 is a possible D gene (5 bases). The V gene's germline CDR1 is SGHTA and CDR2 FQGNSA. V shed 4 bases and J shed 5 bases, with 15 bases lying between them. The CDR3 has 16 amino acids. The CDR3 DNA reads TGTGCCAGCAGCTGGGCGGGGCCCGGTGATAATTCACCCCTCCACTTT. Translating gives CASSWAGPGDNSPLHF.

V and J are TRBV5-6 and TRBJ2-1; 12 bases align to TRBD2. CDR3 length equals 15 residues. Trimming at V came to 4 bases and at J to 6 bases, leaving 5 bases not matched to a gene. Germline CDR1 SGHDT, CDR2 YYEEEE. DNA for the CDR3: TGTGCCAGCAGCGTACCGGGACTAGCGGGCAATGAGCAGTTCTTC. As protein: CASSVPGLAGNEQFF.

This chain joins TRBV11-2 and TRBJ1-3; D gene unclear. V shed 0 bases and J shed 3 bases, with 21 bases lying between them. Germline CDR1 is SGHAT and CDR2 is FQNNGV. This CDR3 has 19 amino acids. The CDR3: CASSLDSGVGSRHGNTIYF. CDR3 sequence (DNA): TGTGCCAGCAGCTTAGATTCCGGGGTCGGGTCCCGTCATGGAAACACCATATATTTT.

This chain uses TRBV7-2 with TRBJ2-5; D could derive from TRBD1 or TRBD2 (5 bases each). The CDR3 length is 14 residues. Germline V gene data show CDR1 as SGHTA and CDR2 as FQGNSA. V gave up 5 bases and J gave up 5 bases, with 15 bases separating them. CDR3 in amino acids: CASSPQSGPETQYF. CDR3 coding DNA: TGTGCCAGCAGCCCCCAATCGGGGCCTGAGACCCAGTACTTC.

The chain uses TRBV19 and TRBJ1-4; no clear D. Germline loops: CDR1 LNHDA, CDR2 SQIVND (reference sequence). Trimming pared 10 bases from V and 0 bases from J, leaving 15 bases between. The CDR3 runs to 15 residues. CDR3 region: CATIPSGATNEKLFF. CDR3 coding DNA: TGTGCCACCATCCCCAGCGGCGCAACTAATGAAAAACTGTTTTTT.

The gene calls are TRBV27 and TRBJ1-5; 7 bases align to TRBD1. Germline V gives CDR1 MNHEY, CDR2 SMNVEV (reference sequence). The junction had 5 bases not matched to a gene; V was cut back by 6 bases and J by 9 bases. The CDR3 is 12 amino acids. The CDR3 region has the DNA TGTGCCAGCAGCCCGACAGGGTTGCCCCAGCATTTT. This gives the protein CASSPTGLPQHF.

The CDR3: CASSLSWDTGELFF. CDR3 sequence (DNA): TGTGCCAGCAGTTTAAGTTGGGACACCGGGGAGCTGTTTTTT. The chain recombines TRBV27 with TRBJ2-2; D ambiguous. Germline CDR1 reads MNHEY; CDR2 reads SMNVEV (reference sequence). This CDR3 has 14 amino acids. Trimming took off 2 bases at V and 3 bases at J, with 7 bases between the two ends.

The sample holds one count of this clone. The CDR3 sequence is CASSTTSESPLHF. DNA for the CDR3: TGTGCCAGCAGCACGACGTCAGAATCACCCCTCCACTTT. The rearrangement joins TRBV7-2 to TRBJ1-6, with D unresolved. This CDR3 spans 13 amino acids. Trimming removed 5 bases from V and 10 bases from J, with 12 bases in between. Germline values: CDR1 SGHTA, CDR2 FQGNSA.

V and J are TRBV2 and TRBJ1-1; D is perhaps TRBD1 (5 bases). Per germline, CDR1 SNHLY and CDR2 FYNNEI. The germline V and J ends were trimmed by 7 bases and 3 bases, with 15 bases remaining between them. The CDR3 has 14 residues. The CDR3 reads CASTAGTRDTEAFF. CDR3 coding DNA: TGTGCCAGCACGGCAGGGACGAGAGACACTGAAGCTTTCTTT.

This chain uses TRBV6-6 with TRBJ2-7; 7 positions agree with TRBD1. From germline, CDR1 is MNHNY and CDR2 SVGAGI (reference sequence). CDR3 size: 14 residues. V was pared by 7 bases and J by 3 bases, with 9 bases of the junction left unmatched. The CDR3 loop reads CASTSGTVNYEQYF. The CDR3 DNA sequence: TGTGCCAGCACCTCCGGGACAGTGAACTACGAGCAGTACTTC.

This clone was counted between two and nine times. The CDR3 protein is CASRTEAGGSTGELFF. As DNA, the CDR3 is TGTGCCAGCAGAACTGAAGCGGGGGGAAGTACCGGGGAGCTGTTTTTT. This chain joins TRBV6-4 and TRBJ2-2; 9 bases match TRBD2. Per germline, CDR1 MRHNA and CDR2 SNTAGT. The CDR3 loop spans 16 amino acids. V dropped 6 bases and J dropped 5; count of bases not matched to a gene: 10.

V and J are TRBV6-5 and TRBJ2-7; no definite D call. The CDR3 contains 12 residues. V gave up 11 bases and J gave up 0 bases, with 11 bases separating them. From germline, CDR1 is MNHEY and CDR2 SVGAGI. For the CDR3, the DNA is TGTGCCTTGAGTGGTCACTCCTACGAGCAGTACTTC. Protein: CALSGHSYEQYF.

This clone has just a few counts. The chain is built from TRBV5-5 and TRBJ1-6; unclear D gene. Trimming left V 7 bases short and J 3 bases short, with 11 bases between. The CDR3 length is 14 residues. Germline V gene data show CDR1 as SGHKS and CDR2 as YYEKEE (reference sequence). Here the CDR3 reads CASQRRDYNSPLHF. CDR3 coding DNA: TGTGCCAGCCAAAGGAGGGACTATAATTCACCCCTCCACTTT.

The chain uses TRBV9 and TRBJ1-6; D possibly corresponds to TRBD1 (6 bases). The CDR3 has 15 amino acids. Germline loops: CDR1 SGDLS, CDR2 YYNGEE. V dropped 3 bases and J dropped 9 bases, with 16 bases sitting between them. The CDR3 bases are TGTGCCAGCAGCGCAGACCGGGACACCTCTTCACCCCTCCACTTT. Translation gives CASSADRDTSSPLHF.

The rearrangement links TRBV5-1 to TRBJ2-2; maybe TRBD1 (8 bases). The CDR3 has 14 amino acids. Germline V gene data show CDR1 as SGHRS and CDR2 as YFSETQ. The V end lost 7 bases, the J end lost 5 bases, and 15 bases lay between the germline ends. The CDR3 loop reads CASGGQGGTGELFF. The CDR3 DNA is TGCGCCAGCGGCGGACAGGGAGGGACCGGGGAGCTGTTTTTT.

The chain uses TRBV18 and TRBJ1-6; 8 bases agree with TRBD1. The V gene end was trimmed by 5 bases and the J gene end by 0 bases; junction bases not matched to a gene: 6. This CDR3 is 17 amino acids long. CDR1 KGHSH and CDR2 LQKENI come from the germline V gene. CDR3 sequence: CASSTDQGASYNSPLHF. The CDR3 nucleotides are TGTGCCAGCTCAACCGATCAGGGGGCCTCCTATAATTCACCCCTCCACTTT.

The chain uses TRBV7-8 and TRBJ2-7; 7 nucleotides match TRBD1. The CDR3 totals 15 residues. Germline-derived CDR1 and CDR2 are SGHVS and FQNEAQ. Trimming cost V 6 bases and J 2 bases; bases outside gene matches: 10. CDR3 DNA: TGTGCCAGCAGGGGAAAACGGGACAGAGCCTACGAGCAGTACTTC. Its translation is CASRGKRDRAYEQYF.

The chain joins TRBV10-3 to TRBJ1-4, with a possible D match to TRBD1 (5 bases). Germline CDR1 ENHRY, CDR2 SYGVKD. There are 14 residues in the CDR3. The V gene lost 9 bases and the J gene lost 1 base, with 12 bases spanning the gap. Here the CDR3 DNA reads TGTGCCATTGGGGCGAGGGGAACTAATGAAAAACTGTTTTTT. Amino acid sequence: CAIGARGTNEKLFF.

The chain has TRBV9 and TRBJ2-3; D not resolved. The CDR3 runs to 12 residues. Germline CDR1 reads SGDLS; CDR2 reads YYNGEE. V lost 3 bases and J lost 7, with 9 bases in between. The DNA for the CDR3 is TGTGCCAGCAGCGAACTTCTGAATACGCAGTATTTT. As protein: CASSELLNTQYF.

The chain carries TRBV9 and TRBJ2-3; no clear D gene. Germline assignment: CDR1 SGDLS and CDR2 YYNGEE. The CDR3 is 17 residues long. Trimming took off 4 bases at V and 0 bases at J, with 18 bases between the two ends. CDR3 DNA: TGTGCCAGCAGCCCCGCCGTAGGCCAGATTAGCACAGATACGCAGTATTTT. Residues: CASSPAVGQISTDTQYF. Drawing the rest from reference TRBV9 and TRBJ2-3, the complete variable domain is DSGVTQTPKHLITATGQRVTLRCSPRSGDLSVYWYQQSLDQGLQFLIQYYNGEERAKGNILERFSAQQFPDLHSELNLSSLELGDSALYFCASSPAVGQISTDTQYFGPGTRLTVL.

The chain employs TRBV9 and TRBJ2-7; 13 nucleotides agree with TRBD2. The length of the CDR3 is 16 residues. The trim removed 0 bases at V and 2 bases at J, leaving 2 bases unmatched. Germline CDR1 reads SGDLS; CDR2 reads YYNGEE. The CDR3 sequence is CASSVGLAGGPYEQYF. The DNA of the CDR3 is TGTGCCAGCAGCGTAGGACTAGCGGGGGGACCCTACGAGCAGTACTTC.

The chain carries TRBV7-8 and TRBJ2-3, with TRBD2 identical over 7 bases. Germline CDR1 reads SGHVS; CDR2 reads FQNEAQ. This CDR3 spans 14 amino acids. The trim removed 8 bases at V and 6 bases at J, leaving 11 bases unmatched. In DNA, the CDR3 is TGTGCCAGCCGTCAGCGGGGAATAGGGGATACGCAGTATTTT. Its protein is CASRQRGIGDTQYF.

V usage is TRBV6-5 and J usage is TRBJ2-3, with D possibly TRBD1 on 5 matching bases. From germline, CDR1 is MNHEY and CDR2 SVGAGI. V lost 6 bases, J lost 5 bases, and 6 bases lay in between. This CDR3 region has 11 residues. CDR3 residues: CASSQGDTQYF. The CDR3 nucleotides are TGTGCCAGCAGCCAGGGAGATACGCAGTATTTT.

The rearrangement links TRBV5-6 to TRBJ1-1; D call uncertain. CDR1 SGHDT and CDR2 YYEEEE come from the germline V gene. Trimming took off 4 bases at V and 2 bases at J, with 12 bases between the two ends. This CDR3 region has 14 residues. The CDR3 loop reads CASSIMDENTEAFF. CDR3 sequence (DNA): TGTGCCAGCAGCATCATGGACGAAAACACTGAAGCTTTCTTT.

The chain carries TRBV5-1 and TRBJ1-3; D gene unclear. CDR3 size: 17 residues. Germline CDR1 reads SGHRS; CDR2 reads YFSETQ. Deletions cut 0 bases from V and 0 bases from J, with 13 bases between. DNA of the CDR3: TGCGCCAGCAGCTTGGTGCCTGGCACTACCTCTGGAAACACCATATATTTT. It encodes CASSLVPGTTSGNTIYF.

The chain joins TRBV14 to TRBJ2-3, with unresolved D. Germline V lookup: CDR1 SGHDN, CDR2 FVKESK. Trimming pared 3 bases from V and 5 bases from J, leaving 15 bases between. The length of the CDR3 is 15 residues. The CDR3 sequence: CASSHRYGGVDTQYF. The CDR3 DNA reads TGTGCCAGCAGCCATCGGTACGGCGGTGTAGATACGCAGTATTTT.

The CDR3 DNA is TGTGCCAGCAGCCCCCATCGGACAGGGCCCTACGAGCAGTACTTC. Protein sequence: CASSPHRTGPYEQYF. The chain combines TRBV7-8 with TRBJ2-7; 8 nucleotides line up with TRBD1. Trimming cost V 5 bases and J 2 bases; bases outside gene matches: 8. The CDR3 length is 15 residues. Germline-derived CDR1 and CDR2 are SGHVS and FQNEAQ. Supplemented by reference TRBV7-8 and TRBJ2-7, the full variable domain reads GAGVSQSPRYKVAKRGQDVALRCDPISGHVSLFWYQQALGQGPEFLTYFQNEAQLDKSGLPSDRFFAERPEGSVSTLKIQRTQQEDSAVYLCASSPHRTGPYEQYFGPGTRLTVT.

The V gene is TRBV2, the J gene TRBJ1-6, with a tentative D call TRBD1 (5 bases). This CDR3 spans 17 amino acids. The V gene lost 6 bases and the J gene lost 0 bases, with 15 bases spanning the gap. Germline V gene lookup returns CDR1 SNHLY and CDR2 FYNNEI. CDR3: CASRGHPVSSYNSPLHF. CDR3 DNA: TGTGCCAGCAGAGGACATCCCGTGAGCTCCTATAATTCACCCCTCCACTTT.

The chain employs TRBV7-9 and TRBJ1-5; weak D call: TRBD1 (6 bases). V shed 8 bases and J shed 2 bases, with 13 bases lying between them. The CDR3 is 14 amino acids. Germline lookup yields CDR1 SEHNR and CDR2 FQNEAQ (reference sequence). Here the CDR3 reads CASGGGSGNQPQHF. The CDR3 DNA reads TGTGCCAGCGGGGGCGGGTCGGGCAATCAGCCCCAGCATTTT.